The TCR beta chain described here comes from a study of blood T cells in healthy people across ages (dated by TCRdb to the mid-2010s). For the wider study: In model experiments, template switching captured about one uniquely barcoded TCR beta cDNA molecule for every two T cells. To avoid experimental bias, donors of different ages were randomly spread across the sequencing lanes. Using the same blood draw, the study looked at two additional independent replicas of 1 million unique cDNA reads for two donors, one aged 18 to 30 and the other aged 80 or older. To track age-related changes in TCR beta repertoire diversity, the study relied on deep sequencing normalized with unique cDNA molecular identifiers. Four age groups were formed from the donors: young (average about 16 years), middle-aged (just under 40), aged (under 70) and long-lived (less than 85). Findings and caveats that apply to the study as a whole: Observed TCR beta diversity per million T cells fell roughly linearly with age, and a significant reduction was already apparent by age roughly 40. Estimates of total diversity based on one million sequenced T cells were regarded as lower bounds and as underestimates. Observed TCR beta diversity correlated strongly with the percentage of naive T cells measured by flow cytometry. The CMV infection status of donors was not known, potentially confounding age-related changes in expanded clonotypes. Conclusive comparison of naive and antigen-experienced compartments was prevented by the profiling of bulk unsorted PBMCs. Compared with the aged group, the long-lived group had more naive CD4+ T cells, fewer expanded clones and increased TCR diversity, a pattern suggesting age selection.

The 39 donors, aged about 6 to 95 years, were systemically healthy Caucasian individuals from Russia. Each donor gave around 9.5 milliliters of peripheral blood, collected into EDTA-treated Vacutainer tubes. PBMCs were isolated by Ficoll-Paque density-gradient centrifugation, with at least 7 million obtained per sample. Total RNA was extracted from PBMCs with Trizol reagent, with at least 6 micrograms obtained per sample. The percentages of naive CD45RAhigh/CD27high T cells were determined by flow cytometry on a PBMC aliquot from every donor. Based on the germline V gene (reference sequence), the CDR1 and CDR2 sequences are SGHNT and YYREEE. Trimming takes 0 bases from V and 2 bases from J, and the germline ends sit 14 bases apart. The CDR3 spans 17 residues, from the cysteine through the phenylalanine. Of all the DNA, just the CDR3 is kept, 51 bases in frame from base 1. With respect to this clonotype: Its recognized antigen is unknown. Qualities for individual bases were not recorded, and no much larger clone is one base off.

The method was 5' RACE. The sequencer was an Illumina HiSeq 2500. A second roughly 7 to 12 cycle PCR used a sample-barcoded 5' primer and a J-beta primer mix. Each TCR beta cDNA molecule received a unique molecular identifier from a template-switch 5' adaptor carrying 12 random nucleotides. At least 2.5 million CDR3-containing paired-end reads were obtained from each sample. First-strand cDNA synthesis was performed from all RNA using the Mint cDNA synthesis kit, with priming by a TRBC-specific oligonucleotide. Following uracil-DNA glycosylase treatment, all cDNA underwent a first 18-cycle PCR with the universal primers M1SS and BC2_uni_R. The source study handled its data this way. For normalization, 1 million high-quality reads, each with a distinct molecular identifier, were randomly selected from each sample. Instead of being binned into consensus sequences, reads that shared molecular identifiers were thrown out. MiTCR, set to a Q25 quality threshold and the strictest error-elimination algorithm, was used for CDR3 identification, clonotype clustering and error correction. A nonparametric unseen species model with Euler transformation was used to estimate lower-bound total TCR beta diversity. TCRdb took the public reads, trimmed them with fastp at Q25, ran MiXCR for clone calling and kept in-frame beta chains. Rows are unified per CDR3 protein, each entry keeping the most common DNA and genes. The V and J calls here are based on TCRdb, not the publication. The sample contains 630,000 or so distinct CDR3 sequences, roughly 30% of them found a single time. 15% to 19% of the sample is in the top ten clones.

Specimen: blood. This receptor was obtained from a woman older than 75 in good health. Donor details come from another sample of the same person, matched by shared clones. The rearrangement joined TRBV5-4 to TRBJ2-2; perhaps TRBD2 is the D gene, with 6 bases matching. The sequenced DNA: TGTGCCAGCAGCTTGGGGGCGGGGAGAAGAAACACCGGGGAGCTGTTTTTT. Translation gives CASSLGAGRRNTGELFF.